This is a list of T cell receptor beta chains from one sample in a study of human T cells and chemical hapten exposure. MiXCR, applied by TCRdb to the RACE reads, yields one record per CDR3 protein. The table records 39,000 or so distinct CDR3 sequences, just under 4% of them present only once. Sequences were derived from whole blood, sampled in connection with sensitization to the hapten diphenylcyclopropenone (DPC). These receptors came from a man aged 45-65 years with alopecia areata. Some clones in this sample may be carry-over from other donors' samples. The CDR3 runs from the conserved cysteine through the conserved F or W. The D gene is left open where the match is weak. Size tells how often a clone was seen (once, few, many) or the class of an expanded clone, and some rows leave it out.

clone_size	cdr3_length	v_call	d_call	j_call	cdr3_aa	cdr3_nt
many	16	TRBV12-3/TRBV12-4	-	TRBJ1-3	CASTPRHSPSGNTIYF	TGTGCCAGCACCCCCAGGCACTCCCCCAGTGGAAACACCATATATTTT
many	15	TRBV5-1	-	TRBJ2-1	CASSLQGGLGNEQFF	TGCGCCAGCAGCTTGCAGGGGGGTTTGGGGAATGAGCAGTTCTTC
many	14	TRBV18	-	TRBJ2-3	CASSPDSSTDTQYF	TGTGCCAGCTCACCAGACTCTAGCACAGATACGCAGTATTTT
many	15	TRBV27	-	TRBJ1-5	CASRGVGGVRQPQHF	TGTGCCAGCAGGGGGGTTGGGGGTGTTCGACAGCCCCAGCATTTT
many	13	TRBV21-1	-	TRBJ2-7	CASSSRGRGEQYF	TGTGCCAGCAGCTCCCGGGGGAGGGGGGAGCAGTACTTC
many	16	TRBV24-1	-	TRBJ2-1	CATATSGLSSYNEQFF	TGTGCCACAGCTACAAGCGGGCTTAGCTCCTACAATGAGCAGTTCTTC
many	14	TRBV18	-	TRBJ2-7	CASSPEKRVGEQYF	TGTGCCAGCTCACCAGAGAAGAGGGTAGGCGAGCAGTACTTC
-	14	TRBV7-9	-	TRBJ2-2	CASSSRPGPGELFF	TGTGCCAGCAGCTCTCGACCCGGACCCGGGGAGCTGTTTTTT
many	15	TRBV12-3/TRBV12-4	-	TRBJ2-5	CASSPSGGGQETQYF	TGTGCCAGCAGCCCGAGCGGAGGGGGGCAAGAGACCCAGTACTTC
many	16	TRBV7-2	TRBD2	TRBJ2-5	CASSLTSGRGRETQYF	TGTGCCAGCAGCTTGACTAGCGGGAGGGGCCGAGAGACCCAGTACTTC
many	14	TRBV7-9	TRBD1	TRBJ2-3	CASSKDRATDTQYF	TGTGCCAGCAGCAAGGACAGGGCCACAGATACGCAGTATTTT
many	17	TRBV6-5	-	TRBJ1-3	CASSYSPDGDSGNTIYF	TGTGCCAGCAGTTACTCGCCGGACGGAGACTCTGGAAACACCATATATTTT
few	18	TRBV20-1	TRBD2	TRBJ2-1	CSASGGLAGEGSYNEQFF	TGCAGTGCTAGTGGGGGACTAGCGGGAGAGGGGTCCTACAATGAGCAGTTCTTC
many	15	TRBV18	TRBD1	TRBJ1-1	CASTGAGGANTEAFF	TGTGCCTCAACCGGGGCAGGGGGCGCGAACACTGAAGCTTTCTTT
many	15	TRBV27	-	TRBJ2-5	CASSDGEWALETQYF	TGTGCCAGTTCCGACGGGGAGTGGGCCTTAGAGACCCAGTACTTC
many	15	TRBV5-1	TRBD1	TRBJ2-7	CASSPEGQVTYEQYF	TGCGCCAGCAGCCCAGAGGGACAGGTAACCTACGAGCAGTACTTC
many	13	TRBV12-3/TRBV12-4	-	TRBJ2-5	CASSLIQGETQYF	TGTGCCAGCAGCCTAATCCAGGGTGAGACCCAGTACTTC
many	15	TRBV28	TRBD2	TRBJ2-7	CASSPTRTSAYEQYF	TGTGCCAGCAGTCCTACACGGACTAGCGCCTACGAGCAGTACTTC
many	20	TRBV5-4	TRBD2	TRBJ2-3	CASSTPTGAGTSGSLYTQYF	TGTGCCAGCAGCACCCCGACAGGGGCCGGGACTAGCGGGAGCCTTTATACGCAGTATTTT
many	17	TRBV5-1	TRBD2	TRBJ2-2	CASSRMPGGPNTGELFF	TGCGCCAGCAGCCGTATGCCGGGAGGGCCTAACACCGGGGAGCTGTTTTTT
-	15	TRBV28	TRBD1	TRBJ1-1	CASSLFTPGQTEAFF	TGTGCCAGCAGTTTATTTACCCCGGGACAGACTGAAGCTTTCTTT
many	15	TRBV11-3	-	TRBJ2-3	CASSQEARPSDTQYF	TGTGCCAGCAGCCAAGAAGCTCGACCGTCAGATACGCAGTATTTT
many	16	TRBV12-3/TRBV12-4	-	TRBJ1-6	CAPTGDLGSYNSPLHF	TGTGCCCCGACAGGAGACCTGGGATCCTATAATTCACCCCTCCACTTT
few	16	TRBV28	-	TRBJ1-5	CASSLSRSRSNQPQHF	TGTGCCAGCAGTTTGAGTCGTAGCCGTAGCAATCAGCCCCAGCATTTT
-	17	TRBV28	-	TRBJ1-3	CASSFVTGLASGNTIYF	TGTGCCAGCAGTTTCGTGACAGGTTTGGCTTCTGGAAACACCATATATTTT
many	13	TRBV6-1	-	TRBJ2-3	CASRRTGPDTQYF	TGTGCCAGCCGAAGGACCGGACCAGATACGCAGTATTTT
many	19	TRBV29-1	TRBD1	TRBJ1-3	CSVEEIKDRVLPFGNTIYF	TGCAGCGTTGAAGAAATAAAGGACAGGGTCTTACCGTTTGGAAACACCATATATTTT